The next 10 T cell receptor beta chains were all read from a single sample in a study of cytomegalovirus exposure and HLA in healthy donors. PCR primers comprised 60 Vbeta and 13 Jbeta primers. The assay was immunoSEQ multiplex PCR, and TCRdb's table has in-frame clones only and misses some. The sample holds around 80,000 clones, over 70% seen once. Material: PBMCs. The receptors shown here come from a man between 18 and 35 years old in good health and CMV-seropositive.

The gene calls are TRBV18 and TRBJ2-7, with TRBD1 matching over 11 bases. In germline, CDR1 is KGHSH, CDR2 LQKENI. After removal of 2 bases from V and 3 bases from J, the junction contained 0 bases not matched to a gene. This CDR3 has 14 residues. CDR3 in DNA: TGTGCCAGCTCACCAGGGACAGGGGGCTACGAGCAGTACTTC. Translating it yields CASSPGTGGYEQYF.

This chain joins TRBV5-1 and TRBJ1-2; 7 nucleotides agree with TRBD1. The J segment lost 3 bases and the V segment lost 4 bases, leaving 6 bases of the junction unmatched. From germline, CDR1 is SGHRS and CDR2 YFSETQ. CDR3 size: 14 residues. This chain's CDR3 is CASSRDSTYYGYTF. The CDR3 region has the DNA TGCGCCAGCAGCAGGGACAGCACCTACTATGGCTACACCTTC.

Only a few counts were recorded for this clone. In nucleotides, the CDR3 is TGTGCCAGCAGCGTCGGGACAGGCAAAGAGACCCAGTACTTC. Its protein product is CASSVGTGKETQYF. V gene TRBV6-5 combines with J gene TRBJ2-5; 8 bases are a match to TRBD1. With V trimmed by 6 bases and J by 3 bases, 6 bases remained unmatched. This CDR3 region has 14 residues. Germline values: CDR1 MNHEY, CDR2 SVGAGI.

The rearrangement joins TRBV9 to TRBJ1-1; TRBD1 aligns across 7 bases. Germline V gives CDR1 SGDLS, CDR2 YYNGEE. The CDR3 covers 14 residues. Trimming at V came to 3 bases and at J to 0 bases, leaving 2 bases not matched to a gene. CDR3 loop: CASSAGGMNTEAFF. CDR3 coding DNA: TGTGCCAGCAGCGCAGGGGGAATGAACACTGAAGCTTTCTTT.

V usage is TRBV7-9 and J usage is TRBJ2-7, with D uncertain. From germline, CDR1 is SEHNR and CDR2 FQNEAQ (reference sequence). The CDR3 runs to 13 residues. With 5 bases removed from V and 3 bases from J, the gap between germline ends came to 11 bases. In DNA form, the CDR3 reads TGTGCCAGCAGCCCAAGAGAAAACTACGAGCAGTACTTC. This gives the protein CASSPRENYEQYF.

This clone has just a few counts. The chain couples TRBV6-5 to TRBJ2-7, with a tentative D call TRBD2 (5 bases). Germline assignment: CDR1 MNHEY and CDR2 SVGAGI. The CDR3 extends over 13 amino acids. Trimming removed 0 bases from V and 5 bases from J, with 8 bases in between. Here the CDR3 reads CASSYSDGNEQYF. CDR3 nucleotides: TGTGCCAGCAGTTACTCAGACGGGAACGAGCAGTACTTC.

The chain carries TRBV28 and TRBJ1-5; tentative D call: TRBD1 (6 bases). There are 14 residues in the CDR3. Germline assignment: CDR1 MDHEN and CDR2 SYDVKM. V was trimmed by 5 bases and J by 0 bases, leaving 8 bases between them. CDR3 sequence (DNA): TGTGCCAGCAGTCGGACAGATAGCAATCAGCCCCAGCATTTT. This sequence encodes CASSRTDSNQPQHF.

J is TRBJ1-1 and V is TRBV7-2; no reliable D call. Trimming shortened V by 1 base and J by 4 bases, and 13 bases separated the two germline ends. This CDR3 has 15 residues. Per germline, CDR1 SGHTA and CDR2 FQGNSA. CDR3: CASSLDSSRITEAFF. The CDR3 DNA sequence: TGTGCCAGCAGCTTAGACAGTTCGCGAATCACTGAAGCTTTCTTT.

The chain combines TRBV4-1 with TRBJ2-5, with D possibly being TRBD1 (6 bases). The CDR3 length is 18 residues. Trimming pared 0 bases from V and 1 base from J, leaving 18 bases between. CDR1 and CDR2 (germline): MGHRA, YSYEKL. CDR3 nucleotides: TGCGCCAGCAGCCAAGAGAAAGCAGGACAGACCATCCAAGAGACCCAGTACTTC. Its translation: CASSQEKAGQTIQETQYF.

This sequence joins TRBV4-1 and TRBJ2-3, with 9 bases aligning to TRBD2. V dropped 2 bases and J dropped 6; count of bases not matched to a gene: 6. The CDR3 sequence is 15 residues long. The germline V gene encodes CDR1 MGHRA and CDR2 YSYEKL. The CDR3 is CASSQLGLASDTQYF. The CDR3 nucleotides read TGCGCCAGCAGCCAACTGGGACTAGCTAGCGATACGCAGTATTTT.